The clone carrying this TCR beta chain was seen many times. TCRdb analysed the RT-PCR reads with MiXCR anew, one entry per CDR3 protein. The table shows about 700,000 distinct CDR3 sequences, with 13% to 15% occurring only once. Germline assignment: CDR1 DFQATT and CDR2 SNEGSKA (reference sequence). J gave up 1 base and V 5 bases, and 13 bases lay outside the gene matches. The CDR3 is made up of 16 amino acids. The rearrangement uses TRBV20-1 and TRBJ2-7, with 8 bases matching TRBD2. The TCR originated in a female donor in good health, serving as a healthy control. The sequenced sample was memory CD4+ T cells from blood. CDR3 bases: TGCAGTGCTCGAAAGCCGGGAGGGGGGATTTCCTACGAGCAGTACTTC. Translation: CSARKPGGGISYEQYF.